Only one count was recorded for the clone carrying this T cell receptor (beta chain). The antigen remains unidentified. V was clipped by 0 bases and J by 1 base, with 7 bases between them. Germline values: CDR1 SGHRS, CDR2 YFSETQ. The CDR3 has 14 residues. The record originates from a study of OX40 agonist ivuxolimab in advanced cancers. Background on the study: Mean age roughly 65 years, range 23 to 79; roughly 82% male. About 40% of patients had received prior checkpoint inhibitor therapy. Overall study findings and caveats: On average, CD8+ T cells had more expanded clones than CD4+.

This table comes from immunoSEQ multiplex PCR, and its TCRdb copy is limited to in-frame clones, with some not included. Of 50,000 to 65,000 clones in the sample, roughly 86% are singletons; the top ten hold approximately 2.5%. The receptor's source is an adult with an advanced solid tumor such as melanoma, head and neck, liver or kidney cancer. The rearrangement links TRBV5-1 to TRBJ1-1; no reliable D call. Sample: CD4+ or CD8+ T cells sorted from blood, taken in a trial of the OX40 agonist ivuxolimab. The CDR3 protein is CASSLDGQNTEAFF. The CDR3 DNA sequence: TGCGCCAGCAGCTTGGACGGTCAGAACACTGAAGCTTTCTTT.